The next 31 T cell receptor delta chains were all read from a single sample in a study of gamma-delta chains in newborns, infants, children. TCRdb re-analyzed the reads via CATT. The sample consists of around 11,000 delta-chain clones, 3% to 4.5% of them appearing once. Sequenced input: blood. These receptors all stem from a child who was a newborn, infant or young child, either healthy, febrile or measles-vaccinated (not recorded which).

A remark on this clone: Other DNA sequences of this sample code for an identical CDR3. The chain employs TRDV2 and TRDJ1, with unresolved D. Germline assignment: CDR1 GEAIGNYY and CDR2 EKD. With 0 bases removed from V and 0 bases from J, the gap between germline ends came to 10 bases. The CDR3 is 15 residues long. The CDR3 is CACDTLTVYTDKLIF. The CDR3 bases are TGTGCCTGTGACACCTTAACCGTTTACACCGATAAACTCATCTTT.

The chain has TRDV1 and TRDJ1; D perhaps matches TRDD3 (5 bases). Germline V CDR1 and CDR2: TSWWSYY, QGS. V lost 4 bases to trimming and J lost 2 bases, with 14 bases between them. This CDR3 spans 15 amino acids. CDR3 nucleotide sequence: TGTGCTCTTGGGGCTGGTTGGAGGATAACCGATAAACTCATCTTT. Residues: CALGAGWRITDKLIF.

This clone was counted a few times. V usage is TRDV2 and J usage is TRDJ3, with a tentative D call TRDD2 (5 bases). CDR1 and CDR2 (germline): GEAIGNYY, EKD. This CDR3 is 19 amino acids long. With 1 base removed from V and 0 bases from J, the gap between germline ends came to 15 bases. The DNA for the CDR3 is TGTGCCTGTGACACTCTGCTGGTCCCTACCTCCTGGGACACCCGACAGATGTTTTTC. Its protein is CACDTLLVPTSWDTRQMFF.

Note on this clone: A far larger clone is one base from this, pointing to a likely read error. Other DNA sequences in the sample encode the same CDR3. J is TRDJ1 and V is TRDV2; 8 nucleotides agree with TRDD3. The V gene's germline CDR1 is GEAIGNYY and CDR2 EKD. This CDR3 region has 18 residues. V shed 1 base, J shed 1 base, and the junction held 13 bases outside the gene matches. The CDR3 bases are TGTGCCTGTGACACGGTAGGGACTGGGGGGTACTCCACCGATAAACTCATCTTT. Residues: CACDTVGTGGYSTDKLIF.

This clone was seen more than once but under ten times. This sequence joins TRDV3 and TRDJ1, with D perhaps matching TRDD3 (6 bases). The CDR3 extends over 18 amino acids. Per germline, CDR1 TVYSNPD and CDR2 GDNSRS (reference sequence). Trimming removed 5 bases from V and 0 bases from J, with 28 bases in between. The CDR3 DNA is TGTGCCACGATGGGGTTCCTGAGCGTGGGGATGTACACCGATAAACTCATCTTT. Translation gives CATMGFLSVGMYTDKLIF.

The chain recombines TRDV2 with TRDJ3; D not certain. CDR1 is GEAIGNYY, CDR2 EKD, per germline. Trimming pared 0 bases from V and 2 bases from J, leaving 10 bases between. CDR3 size: 17 residues. CDR3: CACDTIKGTWDTRQMFF. Written as DNA, the CDR3 is TGTGCCTGTGACACCATTAAAGGGACCTGGGACACCCGACAGATGTTTTTC.

By frequency in the sample, this clone is medium-sized. In the same sample, other DNA sequences code for this CDR3. The J gene is TRDJ1, the V gene TRDV2; TRDD3 matches 9 bases. V was clipped by 2 bases and J by 0 bases; unmatched bases: 15. This CDR3 comprises 19 residues. The germline gives CDR1 GEAIGNYY, CDR2 EKD. CDR3 protein: CACDSITGLGDAYTDKLIF. CDR3 nucleotides: TGTGCCTGTGACAGTATCACCGGACTGGGGGACGCGTACACCGATAAACTCATCTTT.

By its share, this clone is medium-sized. The V call is TRDV2, the J call TRDJ2; TRDD3 agrees at 8 bases. The CDR3 consists of 17 residues. Trimming removed 3 bases from V and 0 bases from J; junction bases left unmatched: 8. Germline CDR1 is GEAIGNYY and CDR2 is EKD. The CDR3 nucleotides are TGTGCCTGTGACCGAATGGGGGATCCCCCTTTGACAGCACAACTCTTCTTT. Encoded protein: CACDRMGDPPLTAQLFF.

With respect to this clone: This may stem from a read error, because a much larger clone lies one nucleotide away. The same CDR3 can be traced to other DNA sequences in this sample. The chain is built from TRDV2 and TRDJ3; D perhaps matches TRDD3 (6 bases). This CDR3 region has 21 residues. Germline V gives CDR1 GEAIGNYY, CDR2 EKD. CDR3 bases: TGTGCCTGTGACACCGTCTCCGTAAGGGGATCGAGCTCCTGGGACACTCGACAGATGTTTTTC. Translated: CACDTVSVRGSSSWDTRQMFF.

Remarks on this clone: Other DNA sequences within the sample encode an identical CDR3. This chain uses TRDV2 with TRDJ1; 12 bases line up with TRDD3. V was clipped by 7 bases and J by 0 bases; unmatched bases: 17. In germline, CDR1 is GEAIGNYY, CDR2 EKD. The CDR3 contains 19 residues. The DNA of the CDR3 is TGTGCCTGCGACCATGTCCCACTGGGGGATACAGGAGACACCGATAAACTCATCTTT. Encoded protein: CACDHVPLGDTGDTDKLIF.

A few counts support this clone. V is TRDV1 and J is TRDJ1; 10 bases fit TRDD3. Trimming removed 2 bases from V and 3 bases from J; junction bases left unmatched: 36. From germline, CDR1 is TSWWSYY and CDR2 QGS. The CDR3 extends over 26 amino acids. In DNA, the CDR3 is TGTGCTCTTGGGGAATCTGTACCTACCGGGGGGCGACTGGGGGATCGTGTTAGAGTGATAGCCGATAAACTCATCTTT. Encoded protein: CALGESVPTGGRLGDRVRVIADKLIF.

This clone came up a few times. The V gene is TRDV2, the J gene TRDJ1; D ambiguous. Germline V lookup: CDR1 GEAIGNYY, CDR2 EKD. The CDR3 has 16 amino acids. Trimming stripped 0 bases from V and 0 bases from J, with 13 bases between. Here the CDR3 reads CACDTLTPSHTDKLIF. CDR3 sequence (DNA): TGTGCCTGTGACACCCTTACTCCCTCCCACACCGATAAACTCATCTTT.

This clone was counted between two and nine times. The chain joins TRDV1 to TRDJ1; 12 nucleotides align to TRDD3. CDR3 length: 18 amino acids. Unmatched junction bases numbered 9, after V lost 3 bases and J lost 1 base. Per the germline V gene, CDR1 is TSWWSYY and CDR2 is QGS. The CDR3 loop is CALGEPGGYAATTDKLIF. CDR3 sequence (DNA): TGTGCTCTTGGGGAGCCTGGGGGATACGCAGCTACCACCGATAAACTCATCTTT.

The CDR3 coding sequence is TGTGCTCTTGGGGAGACTGGGGGGTACACCGATAAACTCATCTTT. It codes for CALGETGGYTDKLIF. This chain uses TRDV1 with TRDJ1; 8 nucleotides line up with TRDD3. In germline, CDR1 is TSWWSYY, CDR2 QGS. The CDR3 extends over 15 amino acids. V shed 3 bases, J shed 0 bases, and the junction held 3 bases outside the gene matches.

By proportion, this clone is medium-sized. J is TRDJ3 and V is TRDV2; 11 bases line up with TRDD3. The length of the CDR3 is 19 residues. CDR1 GEAIGNYY and CDR2 EKD come from the germline V gene. With 1 base clipped from V and 0 bases from J, the junction kept 4 bases outside the gene matches. For the CDR3, the DNA is TGTGCCTGTGACACTCTGGGGGATACAGCCTCCTGGGACACCCGACAGATGTTTTTC. It is translated as CACDTLGDTASWDTRQMFF.

The rearrangement uses TRDV2 and TRDJ1; D might be TRDD3 (5 bases). The germline gives CDR1 GEAIGNYY, CDR2 EKD. This CDR3 is 17 amino acids long. Trimming left V 0 bases short and J 11 bases short, with 27 bases between. The CDR3 DNA is TGTGCCTGTGACACCGGAAGGGATTTGGAGGCATCGGGTAACCTCATCTTT. This encodes CACDTGRDLEASGNLIF.

Points on this clone: Other DNA sequences in the same sample also yield this CDR3. The genes are TRDV1 and TRDJ1; TRDD2 matches at 8 bases. From germline, CDR1 is TSWWSYY and CDR2 QGS. The trim removed 6 bases at V and 5 bases at J, leaving 35 bases unmatched. The CDR3 length is 23 residues. CDR3 bases: TGTGCTCTTGGAACGTGGGGAATAGTCCTTCCTATCCAATTAAGGCACTTCACAGATAAACTCATCTTT. It yields the protein CALGTWGIVLPIQLRHFTDKLIF.

J is TRDJ1 and V is TRDV2; 11 nucleotides line up with TRDD3. This CDR3 has 18 amino acids. Germline trimming cut 0 bases from V and 3 bases from J; bases unmatched to any gene: 11. Germline V gives CDR1 GEAIGNYY, CDR2 EKD. The CDR3 sequence is CACDTGKTLGDTPDKLIF. The CDR3, as DNA: TGTGCCTGTGACACCGGGAAGACTCTGGGGGATACTCCCGATAAACTCATCTTT.

This clone was recorded a few times. The germline gene is not matched at one end of the junction; a read error may be the cause. The chain carries TRDV1 and TRDJ2; 10 nucleotides agree with TRDD3. Germline V gene lookup returns CDR1 TSWWSYY and CDR2 QGS. CDR3 length: 19 residues. As DNA, the CDR3 is TGTGCTCTTGAGGAACGGTCCTCGTACTGGGGGATTCCCACAGCACAACTCTTCTTT. As protein: CALEERSSYWGIPTAQLFF.

This clone showed up just a few times. This chain links TRDV3 with TRDJ1, with 10 bases identical to TRDD3. Germline V CDR1 and CDR2: TVYSNPD, GDNSRS (reference sequence). Unmatched junction bases numbered 13, after V lost 4 bases and J lost 2 bases. The CDR3 extends over 16 amino acids. As DNA, the CDR3 is TGTGCCTGTGGTGAGGCGACTGGGGGATTTACCGATAAACTCATCTTT. Protein sequence: CACGEATGGFTDKLIF.

The chain carries TRDV1 and TRDJ2; D gene uncertain. The length of the CDR3 is 14 residues. The germline V and J ends were trimmed by 3 bases and 4 bases, with 9 bases remaining between them. Germline CDR1 and CDR2: TSWWSYY and QGS. This chain's CDR3 is CALGEGPGTAQLFF. The CDR3 DNA reads TGTGCTCTTGGGGAGGGGCCTGGGACAGCACAACTCTTCTTT.

Only a few counts were recorded for this clone. The DNA for the CDR3 is TGTGCCTGTGACACCGCCTACTGGGGGACCCCCACCGATAAACTCATCTTT. Translation: CACDTAYWGTPTDKLIF. The chain joins TRDV2 to TRDJ1; 9 bases agree with TRDD3. The V segment lost 0 bases and the J segment 1 base; nucleotides outside the gene matches: 8. The germline V gene encodes CDR1 GEAIGNYY and CDR2 EKD. CDR3 length equals 17 residues.

The chain recombines TRDV1 with TRDJ1; D unclear. CDR1 is TSWWSYY and CDR2 is QGS in the germline V gene. Trimming took 0 bases from V and 5 from J, leaving 10 bases between them. The CDR3 contains 14 residues. This chain's CDR3 is CALGELTGCDKLIF. For the CDR3, the DNA is TGTGCTCTTGGGGAACTGACGGGCTGTGATAAACTCATCTTT.

This clone was detected only a few times. The chain joins TRDV1 to TRDJ1, with 10 positions matching TRDD3. V lost 6 bases, J lost 0 bases, and 16 bases stayed unmatched. The CDR3 extends over 19 amino acids. The germline gives CDR1 TSWWSYY, CDR2 QGS. The CDR3 DNA is TGTGCTCTTGGAGATATTCCTCGCTGGGGGATAGTGTACACCGATAAACTCATCTTT. Amino acids: CALGDIPRWGIVYTDKLIF.

This rearrangement joins TRDV2 to TRDJ3; 9 nucleotides align to TRDD3. CDR1 is GEAIGNYY, CDR2 EKD, per germline. The CDR3 spans 18 residues. J was trimmed by 0 bases and V by 3 bases; bases with no gene match: 5. The chain's CDR3 is CACDATGGRSWDTRQMFF. As DNA, the CDR3 is TGTGCCTGTGACGCTACTGGGGGACGCTCCTGGGACACCCGACAGATGTTTTTC.

The J gene corresponds to TRDJ1; a V gene call is absent; TRDD3 reflects the table's D call only, with no check against the DNA. This CDR3 has 28 residues. The CDR3 DNA sequence: TGTGCTCTTGGGGTAAAAACACCCAATCCGCCTTCCTCCCGTACTGGGGGACTATCTCGACCATACACCGATAAACTCATCTTT. The encoded protein is CALGVKTPNPPSSRTGGLSRPYTDKLIF.

This clone appeared a few times. V is TRDV1 and J is TRDJ1; TRDD3 matches 11 bases. CDR1 is TSWWSYY, CDR2 QGS, per germline. The CDR3 spans 21 residues. V shed 0 bases, J shed 2 bases, and the junction held 17 bases outside the gene matches. CDR3: CALGELAVPGVGGYGTDKLIF. In DNA form, the CDR3 reads TGTGCTCTTGGGGAACTTGCTGTTCCGGGAGTTGGGGGATACGGTACCGATAAACTCATCTTT.

This clone was counted between two and nine times. The rearrangement uses TRDV1 and TRDJ1; TRDD2 might be the D (8 bases). The CDR3 covers 20 residues. Germline V gene lookup returns CDR1 TSWWSYY and CDR2 QGS. V lost 0 bases to trimming and J lost 0 bases, with 23 bases between them. DNA for the CDR3: TGTGCTCTTGGGGAACTCACTTCCTACCTGGGGGTTATATACACCGATAAACTCATCTTT. Protein sequence: CALGELTSYLGVIYTDKLIF.

V gene TRDV1 combines with J gene TRDJ1; D ambiguous. V was pared by 3 bases and J by 3 bases, with 14 bases between. This CDR3 spans 15 amino acids. Looked up from germline, CDR1 is TSWWSYY and CDR2 is QGS. The CDR3 loop is CALGEVRGRSDKLIF. In DNA, the CDR3 is TGTGCTCTTGGGGAGGTCCGGGGTCGGTCCGATAAACTCATCTTT.

No V gene was called, and the J gene is TRDJ3; the table's D gene call, TRDD3, was not cross checked with the DNA. The CDR3 contains 17 residues. CDR3 nucleotides: TGTGCCTCCCTTACTGGGGGCCCCTCCTGGGACACCCGACAGATGTTTTTC. Its translation: CASLTGGPSWDTRQMFF.

In this sample, this clone is medium-sized (0.01 to 0.1%). This chain uses TRDV2 with TRDJ1, with 9 bases lining up with TRDD3. CDR1 and CDR2 from the germline V gene are GEAIGNYY and EKD. This CDR3 contains 19 residues. V lost 4 bases, J lost 0 bases, and 17 bases stayed unmatched. DNA for the CDR3: TGTGCCTGTGATACCGTGGGGGGACTGGGGGACCATTACACCGATAAACTCATCTTT. It is translated as CACDTVGGLGDHYTDKLIF.